One sample yielded the 23 T cell receptor beta chains listed below, sequenced in a study of T-cell memory formation after mild COVID-19. TCRdb itself ran the 5' RACE reads through MiXCR, one entry per CDR3 protein. Among 300,000 to 400,000 distinct CDR3 sequences listed, approximately 14% were seen once. The sequenced material came from PBMCs or a T cell subset sorted from them (not recorded which). The receptors stem from a man aged 18 to 30 who had mild COVID-19 (a few samples of this study predate the infection). Cell type and time point are not known.

The gene calls are TRBV12-3 or TRBV12-4 and TRBJ1-2; D is uncertain. This CDR3 is 13 amino acids long. The germline V and J ends were trimmed by 2 bases and 3 bases, with 7 bases remaining between them. The CDR3 region has the DNA TGTGCCAGCAGTTTAAGGGAGGACTATGGCTACACCTTC. It yields the protein CASSLREDYGYTF.

V and J are TRBV7-9 and TRBJ2-7; D unclear. With 1 base removed from V and 4 bases from J, the gap between germline ends came to 8 bases. Germline V gene sequence: CDR1 SEHNR, CDR2 FQNEAQ (reference sequence). CDR3 length: 13 amino acids. The CDR3 bases are TGTGCCAGCAGCTTAGAAGGCCGATACGAGCAGTACGTC. This translates into CASSLEGRYEQYV.

This sequence joins TRBV10-3 and TRBJ2-5; D call uncertain. The CDR3 spans 13 residues. Germline V CDR1 and CDR2: ENHRY, SYGVKD. The ends were cut back, 6 bases at V and 7 bases at J, with 15 bases in the middle. The CDR3 sequence is CAISNLDYGTQYF. In DNA, the CDR3 is TGTGCCATCAGCAACCTCGATTATGGGACCCAGTACTTC.

The V and J genes are TRBV4-2 and TRBJ2-1; 8 bases line up with TRBD1. V dropped 0 bases and J dropped 0; count of bases not matched to a gene: 4. Germline V gene sequence: CDR1 LGHNA, CDR2 YNFKEQ. This CDR3 is built from 17 residues. The CDR3 region is CASSQEQGVLSYNEQFF. CDR3 DNA sequence: TGTGCCAGCAGCCAAGAACAGGGGGTTCTCTCCTACAATGAGCAGTTCTTC.

This clonotype was found a few times. The chain links TRBV20-1 to TRBJ1-5; possibly TRBD1 for D (5 bases). Germline CDR1 is DFQATT and CDR2 is SNEGSKA (reference sequence). Trimming pared 1 base from V and 5 bases from J, leaving 18 bases between. This CDR3 is 16 amino acids long. The CDR3 DNA is TGCAGTGCTAGAGTTCCACGGGGCCTTGAGGATCAGCCCCAGCATTTT. Amino acids: CSARVPRGLEDQPQHF.

This clonotype was seen only a few times. CDR3 amino acids: CASSGGDFTDTQYF. The CDR3 DNA sequence: TGCGCCAGCAGCGGGGGGGACTTCACAGATACGCAGTATTTT. The chain employs TRBV5-1 and TRBJ2-3; 7 positions agree with TRBD2. From germline, CDR1 is SGHRS and CDR2 YFSETQ. Germline trimming cut 4 bases from V and 2 bases from J; bases unmatched to any gene: 4. CDR3 length: 14 amino acids.

A few counts support this clonotype. This chain joins TRBV12-3 or TRBV12-4 and TRBJ1-5, with a possible D match to TRBD1 (6 bases). Trimming removed 8 bases at V and 5 bases at J, with 13 bases between. The CDR3 is 13 residues long. CDR3 in DNA: TGTGCCAGCGGGGTCGCAGGGGATCAGCCCCAGCATTTT. Translated: CASGVAGDQPQHF.

The chain recombines TRBV24-1 with TRBJ2-5, with D possibly TRBD1 on 8 matching bases. CDR1 KGHDR and CDR2 SFDVKD come from the germline V gene. The CDR3 runs 15 residues. The germline V and J ends were trimmed by 3 bases and 4 bases, with 14 bases remaining between them. The CDR3 nucleotides read TGTGCCACCAGTGATCCAGGGGGCGGGGGAGAGACCCAGTACTTC. Translated, it gives CATSDPGGGGETQYF.

This clonotype was counted between two and nine times. The chain uses TRBV6-5 and TRBJ2-7; D unclear. CDR3 length equals 14 residues. Per germline, CDR1 MNHEY and CDR2 SVGAGI. Trimming shortened V by 5 bases and J by 3 bases, and 14 bases separated the two germline ends. The CDR3 here is CASSRRRQNYEQYF. CDR3 DNA sequence: TGTGCCAGCAGTCGCCGTCGTCAGAACTACGAGCAGTACTTC.

The chain employs TRBV4-3 and TRBJ2-7; 10 bases fit TRBD1. The CDR3 loop spans 14 amino acids. Germline trimming cut 0 bases from V and 4 bases from J; bases unmatched to any gene: 0. Germline CDR1 LGHNA, CDR2 YSLEER. DNA of the CDR3: TGCGCCAGCAGCCAAGAGGACAGGGGGTACGAGCAGTACTTC. Translating gives CASSQEDRGYEQYF.

The chain joins TRBV4-2 to TRBJ2-7; no reliable D call. The CDR3 spans 15 residues. The germline CDR1 and CDR2 sequences are LGHNA and YNFKEQ. The V end was cut by 1 base, the J end by 9 bases, with 19 bases between. CDR3: CASSQGLTGLLTQYF. DNA of the CDR3: TGTGCCAGCAGCCAAGGACTGACCGGGCTTCTTACGCAGTACTTC.

This clonotype was seen many times. The rearrangement uses TRBV5-1 and TRBJ2-4; D is perhaps TRBD1 or TRBD2 (5 bases each). Germline-derived CDR1 and CDR2 are SGHRS and YFSETQ. V dropped 4 bases and J dropped 8 bases, with 19 bases sitting between them. The CDR3 contains 15 residues. DNA for the CDR3: TGCGCCAGCAGCATCCTAGGGGCCGGAGGAGACATTCAGTACTTC. As protein: CASSILGAGGDIQYF.

CDR3 DNA sequence: TGCGCCAGCAGCGAACTATCAGAGACCCAGTACTTC. This gives the protein CASSELSETQYF. The chain carries TRBV5-1 and TRBJ2-5; D remains unclear. Germline values: CDR1 SGHRS, CDR2 YFSETQ. Trimming stripped 4 bases from V and 4 bases from J, with 8 bases between. The length of the CDR3 is 12 residues.

The table lists this clonotype with a count of one. The chain joins TRBV9 to TRBJ2-1; D uncertain. The CDR3 length is 15 residues. In germline, CDR1 is SGDLS, CDR2 YYNGEE. The ends were cut back, 1 base at V and 0 bases at J, with 8 bases in the middle. CDR3 DNA: TGTGCCAGCAGCGTAATGAGGAACTCCTACAATGAGCAGTTCTTC. It is translated as CASSVMRNSYNEQFF. The whole variable domain, remainder taken from reference TRBV9 and TRBJ2-1, is DSGVTQTPKHLITATGQRVTLRCSPRSGDLSVYWYQQSLDQGLQFLIQYYNGEERAKGNILERFSAQQFPDLHSELNLSSLELGDSALYFCASSVMRNSYNEQFFGPGTRLTVL.

There are many counts of this clonotype. The rearrangement uses TRBV5-4 and TRBJ2-5, with 9 bases fitting TRBD1. The CDR3 sequence is 14 residues long. Germline V gene data show CDR1 as SGHNT and CDR2 as YYREEE (reference sequence). With V trimmed by 2 bases and J by 5 bases, 4 bases remained unmatched. The CDR3 DNA reads as TGTGCCAGCAGCTTACAGGGGGCGCTGGAGACCCAGTACTTC. This translates into CASSLQGALETQYF.

This clonotype appeared many times. The genes are TRBV7-9 and TRBJ2-1; 8 positions match TRBD2. CDR3 length equals 14 residues. Germline loops: CDR1 SEHNR, CDR2 FQNEAQ (reference sequence). V shed 8 bases, J shed 0 bases, and the junction held 3 bases outside the gene matches. In nucleotides, the CDR3 is TGTGCCAGCCCCGGGGGGGTCTCCTACAATGAGCAGTTCTTC. Encoded protein: CASPGGVSYNEQFF.

This clonotype was observed a few times. V is TRBV20-1 and J is TRBJ1-4; the D is unclear. V lost 1 base to trimming and J lost 4 bases, with 7 bases between them. This CDR3 contains 13 residues. CDR1 is DFQATT and CDR2 is SNEGSKA in the germline V gene (reference sequence). The CDR3 nucleotides read TGCAGTGCTAGAGGGGAGGGTAATGAAAAACTGTTTTTT. Translation gives CSARGEGNEKLFF.

The chain combines TRBV29-1 with TRBJ1-2; perhaps TRBD1 as D (5 bases). There are 14 residues in the CDR3. V lost 4 bases, J lost 9 bases, and 21 bases lay in between. Germline V gene data show CDR1 as SQVTM and CDR2 as ANQGSEA. In DNA, the CDR3 is TGCAGCGTTGTTGTACTGGGGCAGGGAAATAGCTACACCTTC. This gives the protein CSVVVLGQGNSYTF.

This clonotype was seen a handful of times. V usage is TRBV18 and J usage is TRBJ2-1; TRBD2 matches at 8 bases. V was pared by 2 bases and J by 8 bases, with 8 bases of the junction left unmatched. CDR1 KGHSH and CDR2 LQKENI come from the germline V gene. The CDR3 is made up of 15 amino acids. The CDR3 here is CASSPRTSLGDEQFF. CDR3 coding DNA: TGTGCCAGCTCACCAAGGACTAGCTTGGGCGATGAGCAGTTCTTC.

The chain employs TRBV19 and TRBJ1-5, with D perhaps matching TRBD1 (5 bases). Trimming cost V 7 bases and J 9 bases, with 25 bases left between them. This CDR3 is 16 amino acids long. The V gene's germline CDR1 is LNHDA and CDR2 SQIVND (reference sequence). The CDR3 region is CASTPGRGLSFVPQHF. CDR3 DNA: TGTGCCAGTACGCCCGGAAGGGGACTGAGCTTTGTGCCCCAGCATTTT.

Only a few counts were recorded for this clonotype. The chain couples TRBV11-2 to TRBJ2-1; no clear D gene. V dropped 2 bases and J dropped 0 bases, with 8 bases sitting between them. Germline-derived CDR1 and CDR2 are SGHAT and FQNNGV. The CDR3 contains 15 residues. CDR3 bases: TGTGCCAGCAGCTTAATCCGCGGCTCCTACAATGAGCAGTTCTTC. Its protein product is CASSLIRGSYNEQFF.

The rearrangement uses TRBV4-3 and TRBJ1-1, with a possible D match to TRBD1 (5 bases). Trimming shortened V by 3 bases and J by 7 bases, and 15 bases separated the two germline ends. The germline V gene encodes CDR1 LGHNA and CDR2 YSLEER. The CDR3 spans 14 residues. The CDR3 is CASSHRDGWGEAFF. The CDR3, as DNA: TGCGCCAGCAGCCACCGGGACGGCTGGGGTGAAGCTTTCTTT.

The rearrangement joins TRBV7-8 to TRBJ1-5; TRBD1 is a possible D gene (6 bases). The CDR3 contains 16 residues. V lost 0 bases and J 2 bases, leaving 11 bases between the germline ends. Germline V gene sequence: CDR1 SGHVS, CDR2 FQNEAQ. This chain's CDR3 is CASSLAKGDRNQPQHF. DNA of the CDR3: TGTGCCAGCAGCTTAGCGAAGGGGGACCGCAATCAGCCCCAGCATTTT.